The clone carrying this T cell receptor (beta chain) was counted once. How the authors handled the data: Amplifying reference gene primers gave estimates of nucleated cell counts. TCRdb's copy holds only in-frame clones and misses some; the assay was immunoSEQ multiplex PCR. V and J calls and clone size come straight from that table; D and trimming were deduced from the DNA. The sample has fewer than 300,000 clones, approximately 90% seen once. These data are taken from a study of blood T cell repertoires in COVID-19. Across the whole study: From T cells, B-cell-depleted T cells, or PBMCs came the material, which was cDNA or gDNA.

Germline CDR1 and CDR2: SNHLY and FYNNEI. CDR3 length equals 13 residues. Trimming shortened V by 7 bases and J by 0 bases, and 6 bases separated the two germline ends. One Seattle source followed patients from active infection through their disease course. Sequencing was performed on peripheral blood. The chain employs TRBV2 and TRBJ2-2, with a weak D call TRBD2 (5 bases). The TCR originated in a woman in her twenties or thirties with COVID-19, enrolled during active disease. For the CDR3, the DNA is TGTGCCAGCACGCGGGCGAACACCGGGGAGCTGTTTTTT. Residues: CASTRANTGELFF.